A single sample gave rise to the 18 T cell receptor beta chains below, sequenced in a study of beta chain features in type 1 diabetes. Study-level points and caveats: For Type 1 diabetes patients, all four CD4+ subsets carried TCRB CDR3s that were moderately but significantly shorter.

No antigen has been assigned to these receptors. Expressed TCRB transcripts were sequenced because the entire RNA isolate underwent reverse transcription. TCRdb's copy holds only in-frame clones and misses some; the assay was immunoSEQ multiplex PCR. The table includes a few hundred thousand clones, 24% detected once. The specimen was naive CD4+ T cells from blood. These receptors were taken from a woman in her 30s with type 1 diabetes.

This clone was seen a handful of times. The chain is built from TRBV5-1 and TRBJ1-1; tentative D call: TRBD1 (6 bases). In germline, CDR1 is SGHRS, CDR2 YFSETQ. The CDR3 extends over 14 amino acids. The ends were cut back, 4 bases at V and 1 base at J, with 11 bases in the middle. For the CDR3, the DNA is TGCGCCAGCAGCCCACGAGGGGGGAACACTGAAGCTTTCTTT. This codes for CASSPRGGNTEAFF.

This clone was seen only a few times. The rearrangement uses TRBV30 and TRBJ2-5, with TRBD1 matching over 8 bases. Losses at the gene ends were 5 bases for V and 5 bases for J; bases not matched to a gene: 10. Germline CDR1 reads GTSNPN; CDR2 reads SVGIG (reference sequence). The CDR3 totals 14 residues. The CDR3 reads CAWHKVTGVETQYF. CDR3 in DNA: TGTGCCTGGCATAAGGTGACAGGGGTCGAGACCCAGTACTTC.

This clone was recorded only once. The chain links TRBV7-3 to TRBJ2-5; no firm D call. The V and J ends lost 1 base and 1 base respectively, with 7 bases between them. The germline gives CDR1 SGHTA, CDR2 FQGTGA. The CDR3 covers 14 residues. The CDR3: CASSLIGGQETQYF. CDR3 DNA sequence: TGTGCCAGCAGCTTAATTGGCGGCCAAGAGACCCAGTACTTC. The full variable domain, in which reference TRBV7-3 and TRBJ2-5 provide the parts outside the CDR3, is GAGVSQTPSNKVTEKGKYVELRCDPISGHTALYWYRQSLGQGPEFLIYFQGTGAADDSGLPNDRFFAVRPEGSVSTLKIQRTERGDSAVYLCASSLIGGQETQYFGPGTRLLVL.

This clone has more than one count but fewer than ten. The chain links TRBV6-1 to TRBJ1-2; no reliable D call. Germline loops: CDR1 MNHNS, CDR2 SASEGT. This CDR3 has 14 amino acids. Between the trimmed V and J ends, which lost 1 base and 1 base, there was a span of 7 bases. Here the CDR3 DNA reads TGTGCCAGCAGTGAAGTTACAGTTAACTATGGCTACACCTTC. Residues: CASSEVTVNYGYTF.

CDR3 DNA sequence: TGTGCCAGCAGCGCTGGACAGGGGGCCCCCTTTGGCTACACCTTC. Translating it yields CASSAGQGAPFGYTF. The rearrangement joins TRBV5-4 to TRBJ1-2; 11 nucleotides match TRBD1. V shed 4 bases and J 7 bases; nucleotides not matched to a gene: 9. The V gene's germline CDR1 is SGHNT and CDR2 YYREEE (reference sequence). This CDR3 spans 15 amino acids.

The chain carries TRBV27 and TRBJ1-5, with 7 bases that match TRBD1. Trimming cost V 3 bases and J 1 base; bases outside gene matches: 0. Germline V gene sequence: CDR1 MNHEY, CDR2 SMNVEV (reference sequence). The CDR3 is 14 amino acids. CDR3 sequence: CASSLGQSNQPQHF. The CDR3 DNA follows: TGTGCCAGCAGTTTGGGACAGAGCAATCAGCCCCAGCATTTT.

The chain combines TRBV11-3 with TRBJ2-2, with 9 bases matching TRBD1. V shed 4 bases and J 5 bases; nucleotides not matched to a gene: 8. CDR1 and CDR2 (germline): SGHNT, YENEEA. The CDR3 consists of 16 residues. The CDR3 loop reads CASSSLGTGRTGELFF. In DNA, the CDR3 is TGTGCCAGCAGCTCCCTAGGGACAGGGCGAACCGGGGAGCTGTTTTTT. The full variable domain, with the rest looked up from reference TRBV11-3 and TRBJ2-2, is EAGVVQSPRYKIIEKKQPVAFWCNPISGHNTLYWYLQNLGQGPELLIRYENEEAVDDSQLPKDRFSAERLKGVDSTLKIQPAELGDSAVYLCASSSLGTGRTGELFFGEGSRLTVL.

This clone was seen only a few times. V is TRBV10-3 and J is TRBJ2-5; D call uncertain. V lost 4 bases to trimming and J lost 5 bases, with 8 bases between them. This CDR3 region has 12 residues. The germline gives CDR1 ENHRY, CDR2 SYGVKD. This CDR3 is CAISALRETQYF. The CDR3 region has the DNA TGTGCCATCAGTGCCCTCCGTGAGACCCAGTACTTC.

In DNA form, the CDR3 reads TGCGCCAGCAGCTCGACAGGGAACACTGAAGCTTTCTTT. As protein: CASSSTGNTEAFF. This chain joins TRBV5-1 and TRBJ1-1, with a tentative D call TRBD1 (6 bases). This CDR3 is 13 amino acids long. Trimming left V 3 bases short and J 1 base short, with 7 bases between. Germline values: CDR1 SGHRS, CDR2 YFSETQ.

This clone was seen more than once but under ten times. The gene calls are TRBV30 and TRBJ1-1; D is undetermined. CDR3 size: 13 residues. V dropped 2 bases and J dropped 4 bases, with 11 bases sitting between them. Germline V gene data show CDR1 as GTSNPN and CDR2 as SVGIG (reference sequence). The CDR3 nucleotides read TGTGCCTGGAGTCGGGCGGCGGGCACTGAAGCTTTCTTT. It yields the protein CAWSRAAGTEAFF.

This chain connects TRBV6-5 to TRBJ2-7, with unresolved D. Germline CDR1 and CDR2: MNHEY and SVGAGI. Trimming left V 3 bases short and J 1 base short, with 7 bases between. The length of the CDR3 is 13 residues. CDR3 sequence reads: CASSYGPSYEQYF. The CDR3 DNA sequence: TGTGCCAGCAGTTATGGGCCATCCTACGAGCAGTACTTC.

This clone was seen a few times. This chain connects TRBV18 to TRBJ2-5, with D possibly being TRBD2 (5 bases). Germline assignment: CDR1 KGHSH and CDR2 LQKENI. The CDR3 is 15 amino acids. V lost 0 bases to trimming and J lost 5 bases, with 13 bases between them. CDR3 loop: CASSPPRRDGETQYF. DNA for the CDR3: TGTGCCAGCTCACCACCGAGACGGGATGGGGAGACCCAGTACTTC.

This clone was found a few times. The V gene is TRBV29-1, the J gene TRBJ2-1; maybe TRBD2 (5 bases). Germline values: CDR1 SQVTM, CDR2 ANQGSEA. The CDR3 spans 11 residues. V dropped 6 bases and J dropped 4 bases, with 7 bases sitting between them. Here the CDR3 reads CSVTKYNEQFF. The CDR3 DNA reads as TGCAGCGTGACTAAATACAATGAGCAGTTCTTC.

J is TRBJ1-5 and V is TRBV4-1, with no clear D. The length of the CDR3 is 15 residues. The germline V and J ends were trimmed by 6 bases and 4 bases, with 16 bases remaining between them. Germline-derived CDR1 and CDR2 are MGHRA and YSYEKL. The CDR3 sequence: CASRQTAGRNQPQHF. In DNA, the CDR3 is TGCGCCAGCAGGCAAACGGCGGGGAGGAATCAGCCCCAGCATTTT.

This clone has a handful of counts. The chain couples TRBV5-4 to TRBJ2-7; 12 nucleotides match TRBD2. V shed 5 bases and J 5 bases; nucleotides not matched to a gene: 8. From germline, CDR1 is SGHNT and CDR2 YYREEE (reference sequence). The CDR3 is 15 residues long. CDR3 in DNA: TGTGCCAGCAGGTCGACTAGCGGGAGCATGGACGAGCAGTACTTC. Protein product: CASRSTSGSMDEQYF.

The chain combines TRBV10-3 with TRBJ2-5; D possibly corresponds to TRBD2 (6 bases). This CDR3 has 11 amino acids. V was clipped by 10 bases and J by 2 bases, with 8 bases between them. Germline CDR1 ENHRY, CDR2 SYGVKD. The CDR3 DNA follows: TGTGCCACCCGGGGGCAAGAGACCCAGTACTTC. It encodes CATRGQETQYF.

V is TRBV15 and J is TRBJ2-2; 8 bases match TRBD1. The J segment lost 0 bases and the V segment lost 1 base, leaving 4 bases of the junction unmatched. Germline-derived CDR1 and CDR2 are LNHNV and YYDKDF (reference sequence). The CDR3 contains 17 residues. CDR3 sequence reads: CATSRGGTGTNTGELFF. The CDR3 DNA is TGTGCCACCAGCAGAGGAGGGACAGGAACGAACACCGGGGAGCTGTTTTTT.

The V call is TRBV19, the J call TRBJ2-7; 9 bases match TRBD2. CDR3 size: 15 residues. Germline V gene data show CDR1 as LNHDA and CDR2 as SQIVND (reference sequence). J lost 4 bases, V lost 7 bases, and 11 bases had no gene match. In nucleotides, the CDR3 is TGTGCCAGTACTACCACAGCGGGAGGTTATTACGAGCAGTACTTC. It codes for CASTTTAGGYYEQYF.